This T cell receptor beta chain stems from a study of identical twins. Unique molecular identifiers were present on the cDNA, and a universal primer site came from template switching. TCRdb redid the calling of the 5' RACE reads with MiXCR, one entry per CDR3 protein. The sample holds roughly 240,000 distinct CDR3 sequences; 6% to 8.5% are singletons and the top ten take under 6.5%. V dropped 3 bases and J dropped 6 bases, with 14 bases sitting between them. This CDR3 has 14 residues. Germline lookup yields CDR1 SEHNR and CDR2 FQNEAQ (reference sequence). There were only healthy Caucasians among the donors. Comment on this clonotype: Antigen specificity is unknown.

Study findings and constraints: Some out-of-frame alpha sequences were shared by twins, and these showed excess low generation probability. For out-of-frame beta sequences, excess twin sharing was weaker.

The sample also formed part of further work on yellow fever vaccine responses in identical twins.

This clonotype was sampled from a woman younger than 30 in good health. The chain employs TRBV7-9 and TRBJ1-2; D call uncertain. Sequencing was carried out using CD8+ T cells sorted from blood. CDR3 residues: CASSLTQDGNGYTF. The CDR3 nucleotides are TGTGCCAGCAGCTTGACCCAGGATGGGAATGGCTACACCTTC.